Below, 31 T cell receptor beta chains from the same sample are listed, as sequenced in a study of blood T cell repertoires in COVID-19. Assay used: immunoSEQ multiplex PCR; TCRdb lists only in-frame clones, some missing. The sample holds roughly 190,000 clones, approximately 85% seen once. The material sequenced was peripheral blood. The source of these receptors is a woman aged 55-69 years with acute or convalescent COVID-19.

This rearrangement joins TRBV5-1 to TRBJ1-2; TRBD1 might be the D (6 bases). Germline values: CDR1 SGHRS, CDR2 YFSETQ. V lost 0 bases to trimming and J lost 6 bases, with 15 bases between them. The CDR3 length is 15 residues. The CDR3 region is CASSLGQAGGDGYTF. In DNA form, the CDR3 reads TGCGCCAGCAGCTTGGGGCAGGCTGGGGGCGATGGCTACACCTTC.

This clone is a singleton in its sample. V gene TRBV5-1 combines with J gene TRBJ2-3; 7 bases match TRBD2. The germline V gene encodes CDR1 SGHRS and CDR2 YFSETQ. CDR3 size: 15 residues. V shed 4 bases and J 0 bases; nucleotides not matched to a gene: 5. The CDR3 sequence: CASSPPGGSTDTQYF. CDR3 sequence (DNA): TGCGCCAGCAGCCCTCCGGGAGGAAGCACAGATACGCAGTATTTT.

The chain has TRBV28 and TRBJ2-2; TRBD2 might be the D (7 bases). CDR1 and CDR2 from the germline V gene are MDHEN and SYDVKM. The CDR3 sequence is 15 residues long. V lost 6 bases and J lost 0, with 11 bases in between. DNA for the CDR3: TGTGCCAGCAGGAGGGGGGGAGCGAACACCGGGGAGCTGTTTTTT. Protein: CASRRGGANTGELFF.

CDR3: CASSPDRVSGELFF. As DNA, the CDR3 is TGTGCCAGCAGCCCGGACAGGGTGTCCGGGGAGCTGTTTTTT. V is TRBV11-2 and J is TRBJ2-2; TRBD1 matches 8 bases. Unmatched junction bases numbered 5, after V lost 5 bases and J lost 6 bases. Germline V gives CDR1 SGHAT, CDR2 FQNNGV. This CDR3 comprises 14 residues.

CDR3 DNA: TGTGCCAGCATAAGCAGGACTGAAGCTTTCTTT. It encodes CASISRTEAFF. V and J are TRBV28 and TRBJ1-1; D gene uncertain. Trimming pared 7 bases from V and 5 bases from J, leaving 8 bases between. The germline gives CDR1 MDHEN, CDR2 SYDVKM. The length of the CDR3 is 11 residues.

This clone was seen a single time. J is TRBJ2-3 and V is TRBV5-1, with D tentatively TRBD1 (6 bases). This CDR3 comprises 16 residues. Looked up from germline, CDR1 is SGHRS and CDR2 is YFSETQ. The V and J ends lost 5 bases and 3 bases respectively, with 19 bases between them. The CDR3 coding sequence is TGCGCCAGCAGGGCCGGGACAACGCTTTCGACAGATACGCAGTATTTT. Translated: CASRAGTTLSTDTQYF. Using reference TRBV5-1 and TRBJ2-3 for the parts outside the CDR3, the full variable domain is KAGVTQTPRYLIKTRGQQVTLSCSPISGHRSVSWYQQTPGQGLQFLFEYFSETQRNKGNFPGRFSGRQFSNSRSEMNVSTLELGDSALYLCASRAGTTLSTDTQYFGPGTRLTVL.

The chain links TRBV5-1 to TRBJ2-5; D is undetermined. The V end was cut by 5 bases, the J end by 3 bases, with 8 bases between. This CDR3 has 12 amino acids. CDR1 and CDR2 (germline): SGHRS, YFSETQ. CDR3 loop: CASRLVEETQYF. The DNA of the CDR3 is TGCGCCAGCAGACTCGTAGAAGAGACCCAGTACTTC.

The rearrangement uses TRBV29-1 and TRBJ2-3; D unresolved. The CDR3 totals 14 residues. V lost 6 bases to trimming and J lost 3 bases, with 16 bases between them. Germline assignment: CDR1 SQVTM and CDR2 ANQGSEA. The CDR3 spells CSVKSAAYTDTQYF. CDR3 DNA: TGCAGCGTAAAGAGTGCGGCCTATACAGATACGCAGTATTTT.

The chain combines TRBV4-2 with TRBJ2-1, with D maybe TRBD2 (6 bases). The V gene's germline CDR1 is LGHNA and CDR2 YNFKEQ. The CDR3 totals 13 residues. The V end lost 6 bases, the J end lost 8 bases, and 14 bases lay between the germline ends. The CDR3 here is CASRREWGDEQFF. CDR3 nucleotide sequence: TGTGCCAGCAGACGGGAGTGGGGGGATGAGCAGTTCTTC.

This clone was seen just once. The gene calls are TRBV10-3 and TRBJ2-1; weak D call: TRBD2 (6 bases). This CDR3 comprises 15 residues. Germline V lookup: CDR1 ENHRY, CDR2 SYGVKD. Trimming cost V 5 bases and J 3 bases, with 14 bases left between them. CDR3 nucleotides: TGTGCCATCAGTCCACTACTAGCAGGCTACAATGAGCAGTTCTTC. Protein: CAISPLLAGYNEQFF.

The chain has TRBV10-3 and TRBJ2-1; 10 bases align to TRBD1. Germline V gene data show CDR1 as ENHRY and CDR2 as SYGVKD. CDR3 size: 17 residues. Losses at the gene ends were 4 bases for V and 9 bases for J; bases not matched to a gene: 15. This chain's CDR3 is CAISAGLDRGKMSEQFF. CDR3 nucleotide sequence: TGTGCCATCAGTGCAGGATTGGACAGGGGGAAAATGAGTGAGCAGTTCTTC.

CDR3 in amino acids: CASSLSSGSGDEQYF. As DNA, the CDR3 is TGCGCCAGCAGCCTTTCTAGCGGGAGTGGCGACGAGCAGTACTTC. The chain is built from TRBV5-1 and TRBJ2-7; the match to TRBD2 covers 10 bases. Trimming removed 4 bases from V and 5 bases from J; junction bases left unmatched: 9. CDR3 size: 15 residues. Germline V gene data show CDR1 as SGHRS and CDR2 as YFSETQ.

The chain links TRBV5-1 to TRBJ1-2; unclear D gene. The CDR3 is 14 residues long. Trimming pared 0 bases from V and 8 bases from J, leaving 14 bases between. CDR1 is SGHRS, CDR2 YFSETQ, per germline. Here the CDR3 DNA reads TGCGCCAGCAGCTTGGGTGGAGCTACCGGGGGCTACACCTTC. The encoded protein is CASSLGGATGGYTF.

The chain has TRBV6-5 and TRBJ2-7; 9 bases agree with TRBD1. The V and J ends lost 6 bases and 2 bases, in that order; junction bases with no gene match: 8. Germline-derived CDR1 and CDR2 are MNHEY and SVGAGI. The CDR3 runs to 15 residues. The CDR3 reads CASSRGTGSAYEQYV. In nucleotides, the CDR3 is TGTGCCAGCAGCAGGGGGACAGGGAGCGCCTACGAGCAGTACGTC.

The chain uses TRBV3-1 (or the pseudogene TRBV3-2) and TRBJ2-5; 12 positions match TRBD2. Germline trimming cut 4 bases from V and 5 bases from J; bases unmatched to any gene: 8. The CDR3 consists of 16 residues. CDR1 is LGHDT, CDR2 YNNKEL, per germline (reference sequence). In DNA form, the CDR3 reads TGTGCCAGCAGCCTGCTAGCGGGAGGGCCGGGGGAGACCCAGTACTTC. Its translation: CASSLLAGGPGETQYF.

This chain uses TRBV7-9 with TRBJ2-1, with no clear D. Germline assignment: CDR1 SEHNR and CDR2 FQNEAQ (reference sequence). Trimming left V 1 base short and J 0 bases short, with 7 bases between. CDR3 size: 15 residues. The CDR3 DNA is TGTGCCAGCAGCTTAGTCCGGTCCTCCTACAATGAGCAGTTCTTC. The encoded protein is CASSLVRSSYNEQFF.

The V call is TRBV19, the J call TRBJ1-5; the D is unclear. The V gene's germline CDR1 is LNHDA and CDR2 SQIVND (reference sequence). The ends were cut back, 7 bases at V and 0 bases at J, with 10 bases in the middle. This CDR3 comprises 14 residues. In DNA, the CDR3 is TGTGCCAGTAACAGCCTGTATAGCAATCAGCCCCAGCATTTT. Translating it yields CASNSLYSNQPQHF.

The CDR3 reads CASSPRDRVIYNEQFF. The DNA for the CDR3 is TGTGCCAGCAGCCCTCGGGACAGGGTAATCTACAATGAGCAGTTCTTC. The chain joins TRBV11-2 to TRBJ2-1; 9 nucleotides agree with TRBD1. This CDR3 is built from 16 residues. V dropped 5 bases and J dropped 3; count of bases not matched to a gene: 8. The V gene's germline CDR1 is SGHAT and CDR2 FQNNGV.

The genes are TRBV5-8 and TRBJ1-5, with 10 bases fitting TRBD1. From germline, CDR1 is SGHTS and CDR2 YDEGEE. CDR3 length equals 14 residues. Trimming at V came to 4 bases and at J to 7 bases, leaving 5 bases not matched to a gene. CDR3 nucleotide sequence: TGTGCCAGCAGCAGGGACAGGGGAGGGCAGCCCCAGCATTTT. It encodes CASSRDRGGQPQHF.

This chain joins TRBV10-3 and TRBJ1-2; the D gene is possibly TRBD1 (6 bases). V lost 8 bases and J lost 3, with 13 bases in between. CDR1 is ENHRY and CDR2 is SYGVKD in the germline V gene. CDR3 size: 13 residues. The CDR3 DNA reads as TGTGCCATCGGGTCGACAGGAGACTATGGCTACACCTTC. Residues: CAIGSTGDYGYTF.

The chain joins TRBV5-4 to TRBJ2-5, with 7 bases that match TRBD1. The V and J ends lost 3 bases and 4 bases, in that order; junction bases with no gene match: 9. CDR3 length: 15 residues. Germline CDR1 is SGHNT and CDR2 is YYREEE (reference sequence). CDR3 DNA sequence: TGTGCCAGCAGCTCAACAGGGGCCCCCGGAGAGACCCAGTACTTC. Its protein product is CASSSTGAPGETQYF.

The chain links TRBV4-1 to TRBJ2-5; TRBD2 is a possible D gene (6 bases). Trimming removed 3 bases from V and 7 bases from J, with 12 bases in between. This CDR3 spans 13 amino acids. Germline CDR1 is MGHRA and CDR2 is YSYEKL. This CDR3 reads CASSQLAGTTQYF. The CDR3 nucleotides are TGCGCCAGCAGCCAGCTTGCGGGAACGACCCAGTACTTC.

Written as DNA, the CDR3 is TGCGCCAGCAGCGAGAGGACAGGGAGTCTCCCCGGGGAGCTGTTTTTT. The encoded protein is CASSERTGSLPGELFF. The chain links TRBV5-1 to TRBJ2-2; 8 bases agree with TRBD1. The germline V gene has CDR1 SGHRS and CDR2 YFSETQ. Trimming at V came to 4 bases and at J to 6 bases, leaving 11 bases not matched to a gene. CDR3 length equals 16 residues.

The genes are TRBV11-3 and TRBJ1-2; D unclear. This CDR3 is built from 14 residues. The germline gives CDR1 SGHNT, CDR2 YENEEA. The germline V and J ends were trimmed by 5 bases and 6 bases, with 16 bases remaining between them. Written as DNA, the CDR3 is TGTGCCAGCAGCCGTTCCGAGTGGTTCGATGGCTACACCTTC. This sequence encodes CASSRSEWFDGYTF.

The V and J genes are TRBV6-5 and TRBJ1-2; a weak D match, TRBD1 (5 bases). Germline V gene lookup returns CDR1 MNHEY and CDR2 SVGAGI. Trimming shortened V by 8 bases and J by 1 base, and 17 bases separated the two germline ends. The CDR3 consists of 15 residues. The CDR3 coding sequence is TGTGCCAGCGGGGGGAAGCGACGGAATAACTATGGCTACACCTTC. Translating it yields CASGGKRRNNYGYTF.

The chain couples TRBV11-2 to TRBJ2-1; 8 positions match TRBD2. The CDR3 length is 14 residues. The germline gives CDR1 SGHAT, CDR2 FQNNGV. The V segment lost 7 bases and the J segment 7 bases; nucleotides outside the gene matches: 9. DNA of the CDR3: TGTGCCAGCACTGTCGGGAGGGTCCCGAATGAGCAGTTCTTC. As protein: CASTVGRVPNEQFF.

The chain is built from TRBV28 and TRBJ1-1; D is undetermined. Trimming pared 3 bases from V and 0 bases from J, leaving 14 bases between. This CDR3 has 16 amino acids. Per germline, CDR1 MDHEN and CDR2 SYDVKM. The CDR3 coding sequence is TGTGCCAGCAGTTTCCCTGTGACAAGAGTGAACACTGAAGCTTTCTTT. Protein: CASSFPVTRVNTEAFF.

The genes are TRBV19 and TRBJ1-1; TRBD1 is a possible D gene (5 bases). The CDR3 runs 16 residues. V lost 0 bases, J lost 5 bases, and 16 bases lay in between. CDR1 and CDR2 (germline): LNHDA, SQIVND (reference sequence). CDR3 in amino acids: CASSIEAPGSRTEAFF. The DNA of the CDR3 is TGTGCCAGTAGTATAGAGGCTCCAGGGTCCAGGACTGAAGCTTTCTTT.

This clone was picked up a small number of times. The V and J genes are TRBV15 and TRBJ2-2, with 10 nucleotides matching TRBD2. The V and J ends lost 1 base and 6 bases, in that order; junction bases with no gene match: 8. CDR1 is LNHNV and CDR2 is YYDKDF in the germline V gene (reference sequence). This CDR3 has 17 amino acids. The DNA of the CDR3 is TGTGCCACCAGCAGAGTGTCTAGCGGGAGTTGGGCCGGGGAGCTGTTTTTT. It yields the protein CATSRVSSGSWAGELFF.

The V and J genes are TRBV5-6 and TRBJ1-2; D might be TRBD1 (6 bases). V was pared by 4 bases and J by 4 bases, with 17 bases between. CDR1 SGHDT and CDR2 YYEEEE come from the germline V gene. This CDR3 has 15 amino acids. This chain's CDR3 is CASSLNMKTGYGYTF. CDR3 DNA sequence: TGTGCCAGCAGCCTCAACATGAAGACAGGCTATGGCTACACCTTC.

This sequence joins TRBV7-9 and TRBJ2-1, with TRBD1 identical over 9 bases. CDR1 and CDR2 from the germline V gene are SEHNR and FQNEAQ (reference sequence). Germline trimming cut 5 bases from V and 9 bases from J; bases unmatched to any gene: 11. The CDR3 totals 15 residues. CDR3 residues: CASSQDRTGETEQFF. CDR3 coding DNA: TGTGCCAGCAGCCAGGATCGGACAGGGGAGACTGAGCAGTTCTTC.